Following are 25 T cell receptor beta chains from one sample sequenced in a study of cytomegalovirus exposure and HLA in healthy donors. Primers included in the PCR were 60 Vbeta and 13 Jbeta primers. Using immunoSEQ multiplex PCR, the repertoire was profiled, and TCRdb retains in-frame clones only, with some absent. The data hold roughly 180,000 clones, with around 82% observed a single time. Sequencing used PBMCs. These receptors were collected from a man younger than 45 in good health and CMV-seronegative.

As regards this clone: One junction end does not reproduce the germline sequence, and a read error may be involved. The V and J genes are TRBV4-1 and TRBJ1-6; D call uncertain. CDR1 and CDR2 from the germline V gene are MGHRA and YSYEKL. The CDR3 covers 13 residues. The CDR3 protein is CASSQRADSPLHF. The CDR3 DNA sequence: TGTGCCAGCAGCCAGAGGGCAGACTCACCCCTCCACTTT.

This chain links TRBV9 with TRBJ1-2; D is undetermined. The CDR3 length is 13 residues. The V and J ends lost 3 bases and 2 bases respectively, with 8 bases between them. Germline values: CDR1 SGDLS, CDR2 YYNGEE. CDR3 residues: CASSGRENYGYTF. Written as DNA, the CDR3 is TGTGCCAGCAGCGGGAGGGAGAACTATGGCTACACCTTC.

The chain employs TRBV19 and TRBJ1-4; the match to TRBD1 covers 10 bases. In germline, CDR1 is LNHDA, CDR2 SQIVND (reference sequence). The CDR3 consists of 15 residues. V dropped 5 bases and J dropped 2; count of bases not matched to a gene: 2. CDR3 loop: CASSADRGTNEKLFF. The DNA for the CDR3 is TGTGCCAGTAGTGCGGACAGGGGGACTAATGAAAAACTGTTTTTT.

This clone has just one count. The CDR3 spells CASSPGTGVYEQYF. Written as DNA, the CDR3 is TGTGCCAGCAGCCCCGGGACAGGGGTGTACGAGCAGTACTTC. The chain combines TRBV6-5 with TRBJ2-7, with 10 bases that match TRBD1. The length of the CDR3 is 14 residues. V shed 6 bases and J 4 bases; nucleotides not matched to a gene: 6. Germline assignment: CDR1 MNHEY and CDR2 SVGAGI.

V and J are TRBV19 and TRBJ2-2, with 11 bases matching TRBD2. Germline assignment: CDR1 LNHDA and CDR2 SQIVND (reference sequence). Unmatched junction bases numbered 9, after V lost 10 bases and J lost 5 bases. This CDR3 is 15 amino acids long. CDR3 residues: CATTTGLAGTGELFF. The CDR3, as DNA: TGTGCCACCACGACAGGACTAGCGGGTACCGGGGAGCTGTTTTTT. Based on the CDR3 plus reference TRBV19 and TRBJ2-2, the full variable domain is DGGITQSPKYLFRKEGQNVTLSCEQNLNHDAMYWYRQDPGQGLRLIYYSQIVNDFQKGDIAEGYSVSREKKESFPLTVTSAQKNPTAFYLCATTTGLAGTGELFFGEGSRLTVL.

The chain employs TRBV7-9 and TRBJ2-4, with TRBD2 as a possible D gene (6 bases). The V end lost 3 bases, the J end lost 13 bases, and 10 bases lay between the germline ends. The CDR3 runs to 11 residues. Germline V gene sequence: CDR1 SEHNR, CDR2 FQNEAQ (reference sequence). The CDR3 DNA reads as TGTGCCAGCAGCTTTTTAGCGGAACAGTACTTC. Protein sequence: CASSFLAEQYF.

The count of this clone is one. V and J are TRBV5-1 and TRBJ2-5; D may be TRBD1 (5 bases). This CDR3 spans 18 amino acids. Germline assignment: CDR1 SGHRS and CDR2 YFSETQ. Trimming stripped 3 bases from V and 6 bases from J, with 27 bases between. The CDR3 DNA reads as TGCGCCAGCAGCTCTTCCAGGGTTGAAAAGGAAATGAGGAAGACCCAGTACTTC. Translation: CASSSSRVEKEMRKTQYF.

J is TRBJ1-1 and V is TRBV29-1; D not resolved. The CDR3 is 13 residues long. Germline lookup yields CDR1 SQVTM and CDR2 ANQGSEA. The ends were cut back, 7 bases at V and 1 base at J, with 13 bases in the middle. The CDR3 loop is CSAPSGANTEAFF. CDR3 coding DNA: TGCAGCGCTCCTTCAGGTGCGAACACTGAAGCTTTCTTT.

This sequence joins TRBV2 and TRBJ2-2; 7 bases agree with TRBD2. After removal of 6 bases from V and 10 bases from J, the junction contained 8 bases not matched to a gene. CDR1 and CDR2 (germline): SNHLY, FYNNEI. The CDR3 is 13 residues long. CDR3 DNA: TGTGCCAGCAGCCGGGAGGCGGCGTCGGAGCTGTTTTTT. The encoded protein is CASSREAASELFF.

V and J are TRBV5-1 and TRBJ2-3, with 7 bases fitting TRBD1. The CDR3 is 14 residues long. Trimming removed 6 bases from V and 2 bases from J; junction bases left unmatched: 6. Looked up from germline, CDR1 is SGHRS and CDR2 is YFSETQ. The CDR3 nucleotides read TGCGCCAGCACCAGACAGGGATACACAGATACGCAGTATTTT. It translates to CASTRQGYTDTQYF.

The rearrangement links TRBV5-4 to TRBJ1-2, with 7 nucleotides matching TRBD1. Germline V lookup: CDR1 SGHNT, CDR2 YYREEE (reference sequence). Trimming took 0 bases from V and 5 from J; bases not matched to a gene: 10. The CDR3 is made up of 16 amino acids. CDR3 residues: CASSLGSAGGTYGYTF. CDR3 DNA sequence: TGTGCCAGCAGCTTGGGGTCGGCAGGGGGGACTTATGGCTACACCTTC.

The chain is built from TRBV29-1 and TRBJ2-1; 8 nucleotides line up with TRBD2. The CDR3 is 14 amino acids. V gave up 5 bases and J gave up 1 base; unmatched junction bases: 4. CDR1 is SQVTM and CDR2 is ANQGSEA in the germline V gene. The CDR3 protein is CSVQAGGSYNEQFF. The CDR3, as DNA: TGCAGCGTTCAGGCGGGAGGATCCTACAATGAGCAGTTCTTC.

The J gene is TRBJ2-7, the V gene TRBV5-8, with TRBD1 matching 7 bases. Trimming removed 0 bases from V and 2 bases from J; junction bases left unmatched: 5. This CDR3 comprises 15 residues. Germline CDR1 is SGHTS and CDR2 is YDEGEE. The CDR3 spells CASSLGTGVPYEQYF. CDR3 coding DNA: TGTGCCAGCAGCTTGGGTACAGGGGTTCCCTACGAGCAGTACTTC.

This chain joins TRBV6-5 and TRBJ2-7; 10 nucleotides align to TRBD1. This CDR3 is built from 14 residues. The germline gives CDR1 MNHEY, CDR2 SVGAGI. The V segment lost 5 bases and the J segment 5 bases; nucleotides outside the gene matches: 6. The CDR3 nucleotides are TGTGCCAGCAGTCGCGACAGGGGGCGCGACGAGCAGTACTTC. This translates into CASSRDRGRDEQYF.

The gene calls are TRBV7-9 and TRBJ2-1, with D unresolved. This CDR3 spans 15 amino acids. Germline assignment: CDR1 SEHNR and CDR2 FQNEAQ (reference sequence). V lost 7 bases, J lost 6 bases, and 19 bases lay in between. The CDR3 DNA is TGTGCCAGCATTAGCCCGACTGAGATACTCAATGAGCAGTTCTTC. It encodes CASISPTEILNEQFF.

This sequence joins TRBV5-1 and TRBJ1-3; no reliable D call. V was trimmed by 4 bases and J by 0 bases, leaving 14 bases between them. CDR3 size: 16 residues. CDR1 and CDR2 (germline): SGHRS, YFSETQ. CDR3 nucleotide sequence: TGCGCCAGCAGCAGGGAGGCGCTCAGCTCTGGAAACACCATATATTTT. It codes for CASSREALSSGNTIYF.

This rearrangement joins TRBV27 to TRBJ2-3, with TRBD1 matching over 9 bases. The V gene end was trimmed by 8 bases and the J gene end by 1 base; junction bases not matched to a gene: 7. Germline CDR1 MNHEY, CDR2 SMNVEV (reference sequence). The CDR3 sequence is 15 residues long. CDR3 protein: CASSLRTGGTDTQYF. CDR3 bases: TGTGCCAGCTCTTTACGGACAGGGGGCACAGATACGCAGTATTTT.

The V call is TRBV5-1, the J call TRBJ2-7, with D possibly being TRBD2 (6 bases). The CDR3 sequence is 16 residues long. V lost 0 bases and J 4 bases, leaving 17 bases between the germline ends. Germline assignment: CDR1 SGHRS and CDR2 YFSETQ. The CDR3 sequence is CASSLARDGRLYEQYF. CDR3 sequence (DNA): TGCGCCAGCAGCTTGGCGCGGGATGGTCGGTTGTACGAGCAGTACTTC. Filled out from reference TRBV5-1 and TRBJ2-7, the complete variable domain reads KAGVTQTPRYLIKTRGQQVTLSCSPISGHRSVSWYQQTPGQGLQFLFEYFSETQRNKGNFPGRFSGRQFSNSRSEMNVSTLELGDSALYLCASSLARDGRLYEQYFGPGTRLTVT.

The V gene is TRBV2, the J gene TRBJ1-5; perhaps TRBD1 as D (6 bases). The CDR3 consists of 16 residues. Germline V lookup: CDR1 SNHLY, CDR2 FYNNEI. The V end lost 6 bases, the J end lost 0 bases, and 15 bases lay between the germline ends. Here the CDR3 reads CASRLGAGHSNQPQHF. The CDR3 nucleotides are TGTGCCAGCAGATTGGGGGCAGGCCATAGCAATCAGCCCCAGCATTTT.

V and J are TRBV4-1 and TRBJ2-1; D might be TRBD2 (6 bases). Germline V lookup: CDR1 MGHRA, CDR2 YSYEKL. The CDR3 is made up of 16 amino acids. Trimming took off 4 bases at V and 6 bases at J, with 19 bases between the two ends. In DNA, the CDR3 is TGCGCCAGCAGCCCCAGCTGGACGGGAGATGCCAATGAGCAGTTCTTC. Translating gives CASSPSWTGDANEQFF.

The rearrangement uses TRBV7-2 and TRBJ2-5, with 7 positions matching TRBD1. With V trimmed by 5 bases and J by 1 base, 7 bases remained unmatched. The germline gives CDR1 SGHTA, CDR2 FQGNSA. This CDR3 contains 15 residues. Written as DNA, the CDR3 is TGTGCCAGCAGCCCTACCGGGACAGCCCAAGAGACCCAGTACTTC. It codes for CASSPTGTAQETQYF.

V gene TRBV5-1 combines with J gene TRBJ1-1; D is perhaps TRBD1 (6 bases). Germline V gene sequence: CDR1 SGHRS, CDR2 YFSETQ. Trimming shortened V by 0 bases and J by 4 bases, and 13 bases separated the two germline ends. There are 15 residues in the CDR3. The CDR3 DNA follows: TGCGCCAGCAGCTTGGCCCCCGGGACACTCACTGAAGCTTTCTTT. Protein product: CASSLAPGTLTEAFF.

The J gene is TRBJ2-1, the V gene TRBV6-4, with 7 bases identical to TRBD1. Germline-derived CDR1 and CDR2 are MRHNA and SNTAGT. The trim removed 6 bases at V and 5 bases at J, leaving 7 bases unmatched. The length of the CDR3 is 14 residues. In DNA, the CDR3 is TGTGCCAGCAGCGTCGAGGGGGCTGACAATGAGCAGTTCTTC. It yields the protein CASSVEGADNEQFF.

This clone appeared a few times. The chain joins TRBV5-1 to TRBJ2-5, with TRBD2 identical over 7 bases. Germline V gene lookup returns CDR1 SGHRS and CDR2 YFSETQ. V was clipped by 1 base and J by 2 bases; unmatched bases: 8. The CDR3 loop spans 16 amino acids. In DNA, the CDR3 is TGCGCCAGCAGCTTGTTTTCCGCTAGCGGTCAAGAGACCCAGTACTTC. This codes for CASSLFSASGQETQYF.

The chain recombines TRBV19 with TRBJ2-1; no reliable D call. Trimming shortened V by 4 bases and J by 8 bases, and 6 bases separated the two germline ends. Germline V gene data show CDR1 as LNHDA and CDR2 as SQIVND (reference sequence). CDR3 size: 11 residues. The CDR3 DNA is TGTGCCAGTAGTACAGCGTATGAGCAGTTCTTC. Translated: CASSTAYEQFF.